The entry that follows covers one TCR beta chain sequence. Its antigen is currently not known. Per-nucleotide qualities are absent, and no much larger clonotype sits a single base away. From the germline V gene (reference sequence), CDR1 is DFQATT and CDR2 is SNEGSKA. Measured from the cysteine to the phenylalanine, the CDR3 is 13 residues long. Only the CDR3 DNA is retained, 39 bases long and in frame from the first base. V drops 3 bases and J drops 1 base, leaving 9 bases in between. One collaborating source in Seattle enrolled patients while the patients were actively infected and followed the patients over time throughout the course of disease. The collaborating institutions used their own protocols to collect whole blood in K2EDTA tubes. For TCRbeta analysis, collaborators shipped samples as frozen whole blood, isolated PBMCs, or DNA extracted from either of those sample types. These data are taken from a study of blood T cell repertoires in COVID-19 (dated by TCRdb to 2020 to 2021). With regard to the full study: Collaborator samples came from the United States, Italy and Spain and covered acute and convalescent phases of COVID-19. The material from the prospective study consisted of cDNA or gDNA derived from T cells, B-cell-depleted T cells, or PBMCs. The dataset comprised deeply sampled blood TCRbeta repertoires from subjects exposed to, actively infected with, or recovered from COVID-19. The repertoires were released in a freely available public database intended as a resource for research on the immune response to SARS-CoV-2. Samples came from the ongoing ImmuneRACE study (first 160 participants) plus 1,254 subjects from 6 global collaborators. A de-identified subject ID, COVID-19 status, age in years and sex were almost always included in the sample metadata. HLA class I and class II types, where available, came from metadata supplied by the sample provider rather than from assay-based typing. Results the study describes overall, beyond this receptor: How much clinical and demographic metadata was included differed by source and by participant, and the metadata was provided uncurated.

TCRbeta CDR3 regions were amplified from genomic DNA using the immunoSEQ Assay, a bias-controlled multiplex PCR. Turning to the authors' computational methods: The number of nucleated cells in each sample was estimated by amplification of reference gene primers within the assay. To quantify the absolute abundance of each unique TCRbeta CDR3 rearrangement, sequence reads were collapsed and filtered. For each sample, productive Simpson clonality was calculated by taking the square root of Simpson's diversity index across productive rearrangements. TCRdb mirrors the immuneACCESS table, restricted to in-frame sequences. Some clones are absent from its copies; in checked studies, under half trace to an unresolved V gene, and the reason for the others is unknown. D and trimming were read from the DNA, whereas the V and J calls and clone size are those reported in that table. The table for this sample lists more than 300,000 clones; around 90% of them were counted only once. The top ten clonotypes cover around 0.98% of the sample.

Sequencing used peripheral blood. This receptor was taken from a woman between 35 and 50 years old with COVID-19, enrolled during active disease. The chain couples TRBV20-1 to TRBJ1-1; the D gene lacks a confident call. The nucleotide sequence reads TGCAGTGCTAGTCTCCCTACGAACACTGAAGCTTTCTTT. Translated, this is CSASLPTNTEAFF.